The clone carrying this TCR beta chain has just a few counts. Germline CDR1 reads MDHEN; CDR2 reads SYDVKM. V shed 5 bases and J 4 bases; nucleotides not matched to a gene: 15. The CDR3 contains 17 residues. The sample belongs to a study of blood T cell repertoires in COVID-19. The wider study: The origin of the acute and convalescent COVID-19 samples was the United States, Italy and Spain. Nucleic acid was either cDNA or gDNA, and it came from T cells, B-cell-depleted T cells, or PBMCs.

The authors' processing: Counts of nucleated cells, estimated from reference gene primer amplification, were obtained. Method: immunoSEQ multiplex PCR; TCRdb's copy keeps in-frame clones and lacks some. V and J calls and clone size come straight from that table; D and trimming were deduced from the DNA. The profile shows about 140,000 clones, approximately 80% of them singletons. V gene TRBV28 combines with J gene TRBJ2-7; 9 bases align to TRBD2. The sequence came from a woman aged 55 to 70 with acute or convalescent COVID-19. What was sequenced was peripheral blood. For the CDR3, the DNA is TGTGCCAGCAGTCCCTTGACTAGCGGTACCTTTAAATACGAGCAGTACTTC. Translated, it gives CASSPLTSGTFKYEQYF. Supplemented by reference TRBV28 and TRBJ2-7, the full variable domain reads DVKVTQSSRYLVKRTGEKVFLECVQDMDHENMFWYRQDPGLGLRLIYFSYDVKMKEKGDIPEGYSVSREKKERFSLILESASTNQTSMYLCASSPLTSGTFKYEQYFGPGTRLTVT.